This entry is about one TCR beta chain. What it binds is unknown. These data are taken from a study of CD8 T cells in Susac syndrome. Study conclusions and caveats: Clonal expansion was absent from the CD4+ T cell repertoires in Susac syndrome.

V shed 3 bases, J shed 1 base, and the junction held 2 bases outside the gene matches. The CDR3 spans 16 residues. Germline V CDR1 and CDR2: DFQATT, SNEGSKA (reference sequence). The RNA, about 0.5 to 1 ug, was put through reverse transcription using random hexamers. MiXCR was run by TCRdb on the immunoSEQ multiplex PCR reads, yielding one entry per CDR3 protein. The sample includes about 150,000 distinct CDR3 sequences, almost 96% seen only once; the top ten take 0.075% to 0.09%. The chain employs TRBV20-1 and TRBJ2-3; TRBD2 matches at 15 bases. Sequencing was performed on CD4+ T cells from PBMCs. This clonotype was obtained from a human donor with Susac syndrome. The CDR3 here is CSASGTSGRRTDTQYF. The CDR3 bases are TGCAGTGCTAGCGGGACTAGCGGGAGGCGCACAGATACGCAGTATTTT.